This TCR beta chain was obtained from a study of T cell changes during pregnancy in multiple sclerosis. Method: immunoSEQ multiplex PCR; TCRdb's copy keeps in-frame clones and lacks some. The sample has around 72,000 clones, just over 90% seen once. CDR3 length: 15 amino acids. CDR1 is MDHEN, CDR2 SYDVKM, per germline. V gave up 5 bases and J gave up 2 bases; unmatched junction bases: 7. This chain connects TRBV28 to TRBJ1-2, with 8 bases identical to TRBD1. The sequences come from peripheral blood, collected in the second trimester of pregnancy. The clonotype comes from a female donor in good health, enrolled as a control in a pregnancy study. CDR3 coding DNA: TGTGCCAGCAGTCCCGGGGACAGGCAAAACTATGGCTACACCTTC. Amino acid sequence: CASSPGDRQNYGYTF.